The 14 T cell receptor beta chains reported below all come from one sample, sequenced in a study of blood T cell repertoires in COVID-19. Measured with immunoSEQ multiplex PCR; TCRdb has only the in-frame clones, and not every one. The data contain roughly 130,000 clones, about 89% of them seen just once; the ten biggest clones take up around 3.4%. The source material was peripheral blood. Source of these receptors: a woman aged 60-75 years with acute or convalescent COVID-19.

The V gene is TRBV28, the J gene TRBJ2-1, with a weak D call TRBD2 (6 bases). CDR3 size: 14 residues. Germline CDR1 reads MDHEN; CDR2 reads SYDVKM. V was cut by 5 bases and J by 4 bases, with 12 bases left in between. The CDR3, as DNA: TGTGCCAGCAGTGCATTAGCGGCTTACAATGAGCAGTTCTTC. Protein: CASSALAAYNEQFF.

This chain uses TRBV2 with TRBJ1-1; D is uncertain. Germline CDR1 and CDR2: SNHLY and FYNNEI. The CDR3 contains 12 residues. V was clipped by 4 bases and J by 3 bases, with 6 bases between them. In DNA form, the CDR3 reads TGTGCCAGCAGTGGGCAGTACACTGAAGCTTTCTTT. It yields the protein CASSGQYTEAFF. Full variable domain (outside the CDR3, taken from reference TRBV2 and TRBJ1-1): EPEVTQTPSHQVTQMGQEVILRCVPISNHLYFYWYRQILGQKVEFLVSFYNNEISEKSEIFDDQFSVERPDGSNFTLKIRSTKLEDSAMYFCASSGQYTEAFFGQGTRLTVV.

The J gene is TRBJ2-7, the V gene TRBV28; D gene uncertain. The CDR3 has 11 residues. The germline CDR1 and CDR2 sequences are MDHEN and SYDVKM. Trimming removed 4 bases at V and 3 bases at J, with 4 bases between. The CDR3 DNA sequence: TGTGCCAGCAGTTCCCTCTACGAGCAGTACGTC. Residues: CASSSLYEQYV.

This clone has a handful of counts. The V call is TRBV19, the J call TRBJ1-5; 7 bases are shared with TRBD1. V shed 3 bases, J shed 6 bases, and the junction held 11 bases outside the gene matches. The CDR3 extends over 16 amino acids. Germline CDR1 reads LNHDA; CDR2 reads SQIVND (reference sequence). Here the CDR3 reads CASSIGRDRASQPQHF. Written as DNA, the CDR3 is TGTGCCAGTAGTATCGGTCGAGACAGGGCTAGTCAGCCCCAGCATTTT.

V is TRBV2 and J is TRBJ1-2; D unclear. CDR3 size: 15 residues. Between the trimmed V and J ends, which lost 3 bases and 5 bases, there was a span of 16 bases. Germline V gene lookup returns CDR1 SNHLY and CDR2 FYNNEI. The CDR3 protein is CASSDVGRGSYGYTF. CDR3 nucleotide sequence: TGTGCCAGCAGTGATGTCGGACGGGGATCTTATGGCTACACCTTC.

The chain recombines TRBV9 with TRBJ2-1; 7 bases are shared with TRBD2. The J segment lost 4 bases and the V segment lost 2 bases, leaving 9 bases of the junction unmatched. CDR1 SGDLS and CDR2 YYNGEE come from the germline V gene. The CDR3 runs to 16 residues. CDR3 region: CASSVGASGAYNEQFF. The DNA of the CDR3 is TGTGCCAGCAGCGTTGGGGCTAGCGGAGCTTACAATGAGCAGTTCTTC.

This chain links TRBV5-1 with TRBJ2-5, with D perhaps TRBD2 (6 bases). V lost 0 bases to trimming and J lost 4 bases, with 22 bases between them. Germline V CDR1 and CDR2: SGHRS, YFSETQ. The CDR3 loop spans 18 amino acids. CDR3 nucleotides: TGCGCCAGCAGCTTGGAATTACTGAGGAGGGCCCGAAGAGAGACCCAGTACTTC. This translates into CASSLELLRRARRETQYF. Full variable domain (outside the CDR3, taken from reference TRBV5-1 and TRBJ2-5): KAGVTQTPRYLIKTRGQQVTLSCSPISGHRSVSWYQQTPGQGLQFLFEYFSETQRNKGNFPGRFSGRQFSNSRSEMNVSTLELGDSALYLCASSLELLRRARRETQYFGPGTRLLVL.

The rearrangement links TRBV29-1 to TRBJ1-2, with D perhaps matching TRBD1 (5 bases). Germline values: CDR1 SQVTM, CDR2 ANQGSEA. The CDR3 spans 12 residues. Between the trimmed V and J ends, which lost 4 bases and 2 bases, there was a span of 8 bases. The CDR3 nucleotides are TGCAGCGTTGGCTCAGGGAACTATGGCTACACCTTC. As protein: CSVGSGNYGYTF.

The rearrangement uses TRBV30 and TRBJ2-7; 8 bases line up with TRBD2. The V segment lost 3 bases and the J segment 2 bases; nucleotides outside the gene matches: 6. Per the germline V gene, CDR1 is GTSNPN and CDR2 is SVGIG (reference sequence). The CDR3 has 14 amino acids. As DNA, the CDR3 is TGTGCCTGGAGCGGCCGACTAGCGCCCTACGAGCAGTACGTC. As protein: CAWSGRLAPYEQYV.

CDR3 bases: TGTGCCTGGACTGTTCTAGGGGGGAACACTGAAGCTTTCTTT. Translated, it gives CAWTVLGGNTEAFF. The chain employs TRBV30 and TRBJ1-1, with D possibly TRBD1 on 6 matching bases. Trimming removed 4 bases from V and 1 base from J, with 13 bases in between. Germline V gives CDR1 GTSNPN, CDR2 SVGIG (reference sequence). The CDR3 extends over 14 amino acids.

The chain carries TRBV15 and TRBJ2-3, with 7 bases fitting TRBD1. Per the germline V gene, CDR1 is LNHNV and CDR2 is YYDKDF (reference sequence). Trimming at V came to 5 bases and at J to 2 bases, leaving 7 bases not matched to a gene. CDR3 length equals 15 residues. CDR3 DNA sequence: TGTGCCACCAGCCCATGGACAGGATCCACAGATACGCAGTATTTT. Translating gives CATSPWTGSTDTQYF. Looking up the rest from reference TRBV15 and TRBJ2-3 gives the full variable domain: DAMVIQNPRYQVTQFGKPVTLSCSQTLNHNVMYWYQQKSSQAPKLLFHYYDKDFNNEADTPDNFQSRRPNTSFCFLDIRSPGLGDTAMYLCATSPWTGSTDTQYFGPGTRLTVL.

CDR3 DNA: TGTGCCAGCAGCTTAATAGGCGGGATTAGCTACGAGCAGTACTTC. As protein: CASSLIGGISYEQYF. The chain carries TRBV11-1 and TRBJ2-7, with a possible D match to TRBD2 (6 bases). Germline-derived CDR1 and CDR2 are SGHAT and FQDESV (reference sequence). V lost 2 bases and J 3 bases, leaving 14 bases between the germline ends. The CDR3 runs 15 residues.

The rearrangement links TRBV5-1 to TRBJ1-1; possibly TRBD1 for D (5 bases). Germline V gives CDR1 SGHRS, CDR2 YFSETQ. CDR3 length: 14 residues. Trimming cost V 0 bases and J 7 bases, with 13 bases left between them. This chain's CDR3 is CASSLGVGQREAFF. The DNA of the CDR3 is TGCGCCAGCAGCTTGGGGGTAGGACAACGTGAAGCTTTCTTT.

This clone was seen only once. The chain has TRBV6-1 and TRBJ2-1; 7 positions agree with TRBD2. V was pared by 1 base and J by 3 bases, with 6 bases of the junction left unmatched. CDR1 and CDR2 from the germline V gene are MNHNS and SASEGT. The CDR3 is 16 residues long. CDR3: CASSEESGLGYNEQFF. As DNA, the CDR3 is TGTGCCAGCAGTGAAGAATCCGGACTAGGCTACAATGAGCAGTTCTTC.